Sequencing of this TCR beta chain was carried out in a study of metastatic and nonmetastatic thyroid tumors. Study summary: Thyroid patients, malignant and benign, had repertoires compared across blood and tumor or nodule tissue.

With regard to this clone: What it recognizes is unknown.

TCRdb re-called clones from the PCR reads using MiXCR. Seen here are 30,000 to 35,000 clones, over 12% observed once, and the top ten hold under 20%. Each patient came to thyroid surgery without any prior treatment (of any kind). Regarding the study as a whole: The reported finding was significantly higher TCR beta diversity in malignant thyroid tumors relative to benign nodules, in blood and tumor.

CDR3 length: 14 amino acids. Between the trimmed V and J ends, which lost 2 bases and 8 bases, there was a span of 13 bases. Germline V gene data show CDR1 as LGHNA and CDR2 as YNFKEQ. The TCR comes from a male donor with papillary thyroid cancer or a benign thyroid nodule (not recorded which). Some clones in this sample may be carry-over from other donors' samples. The rearrangement joins TRBV4-2 to TRBJ2-4; a weak D match, TRBD1 (6 bases). Sequencing was performed on blood. Written as DNA, the CDR3 is TGTGCCAGCAGCCAATCGACAGGCGGGCACATTCAGTACTTC. This gives the protein CASSQSTGGHIQYF.